This TCR beta chain was recovered during a study of radiation and T cells in renal cell carcinoma. The germline V gene has CDR1 SGHRS and CDR2 YFSETQ. Trimming took off 0 bases at V and 2 bases at J, with 11 bases between the two ends. The CDR3 has 16 amino acids. The protocol was immunoSEQ multiplex PCR, while the TCRdb copy is restricted to in-frame clones and leaves out a portion. The sample consists of 150,000 or so clones, about 91% of them appearing once. Time point meaning: blood 2 weeks post-SBRT. Treatment indicated: 15 Gy SBRT to primary tumor, nephrectomy 4 weeks later. This renal cell carcinoma was of the clear cell type.

The clonotype originates from a woman aged 45-65 years with renal cell carcinoma. The sequencing here drew on blood, taken from a patient whose treatment included radiotherapy and nephrectomy. The J gene is TRBJ1-4, the V gene TRBV5-1; D gene uncertain. CDR3 sequence: CASSLGPPTTNEKLFF. In nucleotides, the CDR3 is TGCGCCAGCAGCTTGGGACCTCCCACGACTAATGAAAAACTGTTTTTT.